The TCR beta chain under discussion was sequenced for a study of T-cell reconstitution after alpha-beta-depleted transplantation in children. As it was prepared, the TCRbeta library received unique molecular identifiers. TCRdb recomputed calls from the PCR reads with MiXCR, one row per CDR3 protein. The sample records nearly 550,000 distinct CDR3 sequences, around 17% being singletons. The V and J ends lost 1 base and 2 bases respectively, with 12 bases between them. Germline CDR1 reads SGHTA; CDR2 reads FQGTGA. The CDR3 is 16 amino acids. The sample consisted of PBMCs from the stem cell graft donor, taken from the stem cell graft. This TCR came from a human donor who donated a stem cell graft to a child with acute lymphoblastic leukemia. The gene calls are TRBV7-3 and TRBJ1-5; D unclear. This chain's CDR3 is CASSLRVGQGNQPQHF. CDR3 bases: TGTGCCAGCAGCTTAAGAGTAGGGCAGGGCAATCAGCCCCAGCATTTT.